These 29 T cell receptor beta chains came from one sample sequenced in a study of blood T cell repertoires in COVID-19. Clones were read by immunoSEQ multiplex PCR, and TCRdb kept only the in-frame ones, dropping some. The data contain some 300,000 clones, approximately 88% of them singletons. The specimen was peripheral blood. Receptors were obtained from a woman aged 25 to 39 who had recovered from COVID-19.

This chain uses TRBV27 with TRBJ2-7; D uncertain. Trimming left V 6 bases short and J 2 bases short, with 8 bases between. The germline V gene has CDR1 MNHEY and CDR2 SMNVEV (reference sequence). This CDR3 spans 12 amino acids. The CDR3 region is CASRSTAYEQYF. Here the CDR3 DNA reads TGTGCCAGCAGATCTACGGCCTACGAGCAGTACTTC.

V gene TRBV6-2 or TRBV6-3 combines with J gene TRBJ2-2; D call uncertain. Deletions cut 5 bases from V and 3 bases from J, with 7 bases between. This CDR3 contains 13 residues. Germline V lookup: CDR1 MNHEY, CDR2 SVGEGT. The CDR3 here is CASSRLDTGELFF. The CDR3 coding sequence is TGTGCCAGCAGTCGACTGGACACCGGGGAGCTGTTTTTT.

The chain carries TRBV28 and TRBJ2-7; D is unresolved. The CDR3 runs to 14 residues. The germline CDR1 and CDR2 sequences are MDHEN and SYDVKM. The germline V and J ends were trimmed by 6 bases and 0 bases, with 12 bases remaining between them. DNA for the CDR3: TGTGCCAGCAGGGGTTCAACAGACTCCTACGAGCAGTACTTC. This translates into CASRGSTDSYEQYF.

The V call is TRBV30, the J call TRBJ1-6; no definite D call. Germline loops: CDR1 GTSNPN, CDR2 SVGIG (reference sequence). Trimming removed 4 bases from V and 8 bases from J, with 24 bases in between. The CDR3 spans 17 residues. This chain's CDR3 is CAWTNPAEGWYDSPLHF. DNA for the CDR3: TGTGCCTGGACCAACCCCGCGGAGGGTTGGTATGATTCACCCCTCCACTTT.

This clone was observed a handful of times. The chain links TRBV7-2 to TRBJ2-7, with TRBD2 identical over 12 bases. Germline V gene data show CDR1 as SGHTA and CDR2 as FQGNSA. V was clipped by 5 bases and J by 7 bases; unmatched bases: 9. The CDR3 is 15 residues long. CDR3 amino acids: CASSQTSGGGSEQYF. CDR3 sequence (DNA): TGTGCCAGCAGCCAGACTAGCGGGGGAGGGAGTGAGCAGTACTTC. Full variable domain (missing parts from reference TRBV7-2 and TRBJ2-7): GAGVSQSPSNKVTEKGKDVELRCDPISGHTALYWYRQSLGQGLEFLIYFQGNSAPDKSGLPSDRFSAERTGGSVSTLTIQRTQQEDSAVYLCASSQTSGGGSEQYFGPGTRLTVT.

This CDR3 is CASSIEFQDEKLFF. CDR3 in DNA: TGTGCCAGCAGCATCGAGTTCCAGGATGAAAAACTGTTTTTT. The J gene is TRBJ1-4, the V gene TRBV7-2; no reliable D call. Germline lookup yields CDR1 SGHTA and CDR2 FQGNSA. Trimming removed 5 bases at V and 6 bases at J, with 13 bases between. The CDR3 sequence is 14 residues long.

The chain carries TRBV28 and TRBJ1-6, with 8 bases identical to TRBD1. Germline V gene sequence: CDR1 MDHEN, CDR2 SYDVKM. The length of the CDR3 is 13 residues. V gave up 8 bases and J gave up 8 bases; unmatched junction bases: 5. The CDR3 sequence: CASVDRDHSPLHF. For the CDR3, the DNA is TGTGCCAGCGTGGACAGGGACCATTCACCCCTCCACTTT.

The chain combines TRBV20-1 with TRBJ1-2, with 8 positions matching TRBD1. This CDR3 contains 16 residues. From germline, CDR1 is DFQATT and CDR2 SNEGSKA (reference sequence). V shed 3 bases and J 5 bases; nucleotides not matched to a gene: 14. CDR3 sequence: CSASPDRASARYGYTF. In DNA form, the CDR3 reads TGCAGTGCTAGTCCGGACAGGGCTTCGGCGCGGTATGGCTACACCTTC.

This clone occurred once. V is TRBV6-5 and J is TRBJ1-4; a possible D gene is TRBD1 (6 bases). Germline values: CDR1 MNHEY, CDR2 SVGAGI. This CDR3 region has 14 residues. V was shortened by 7 bases and J by 10 bases, with 19 bases between the two germline ends. This CDR3 is CASTSGAWRGKLFF. The CDR3 nucleotides are TGTGCCAGCACCTCAGGGGCCTGGAGAGGAAAACTGTTTTTT.

The V gene is TRBV27, the J gene TRBJ2-1; 12 bases are a match to TRBD2. V was pared by 2 bases and J by 2 bases, with 4 bases of the junction left unmatched. Germline V lookup: CDR1 MNHEY, CDR2 SMNVEV (reference sequence). This CDR3 region has 17 residues. The CDR3 reads CASSLPSSGGAYNEQFF. The CDR3 region has the DNA TGTGCCAGCAGTTTACCTTCTAGCGGGGGGGCCTACAATGAGCAGTTCTTC.

The V and J genes are TRBV30 and TRBJ1-2; D possibly corresponds to TRBD1 (6 bases). Germline V gene lookup returns CDR1 GTSNPN and CDR2 SVGIG (reference sequence). The ends were cut back, 2 bases at V and 7 bases at J, with 14 bases in the middle. CDR3 size: 13 residues. The CDR3 bases are TGTGCCTGGAGTTTAACAGGGTGGAGTGGCTACACCTTC. It specifies CAWSLTGWSGYTF.

The chain combines TRBV6-1 with TRBJ2-5, with 12 positions matching TRBD2. V shed 4 bases and J 5 bases; nucleotides not matched to a gene: 8. This CDR3 has 16 amino acids. From germline, CDR1 is MNHNS and CDR2 SASEGT. The CDR3: CASSALAGGPRETQYF. The CDR3 DNA reads TGTGCCAGCAGTGCTCTAGCGGGGGGGCCCAGGGAGACCCAGTACTTC.

The J gene is TRBJ1-1, the V gene TRBV11-2; TRBD1 is a possible D gene (5 bases). Germline V gene lookup returns CDR1 SGHAT and CDR2 FQNNGV. The CDR3 spans 14 residues. The germline V and J ends were trimmed by 2 bases and 4 bases, with 11 bases remaining between them. The CDR3 protein is CASSLQDIATEAFF. CDR3 DNA sequence: TGTGCCAGCAGCTTACAGGACATCGCCACTGAAGCTTTCTTT.

This chain uses TRBV10-3 with TRBJ2-7; D is unclear. The CDR3 length is 14 residues. The V end was cut by 7 bases, the J end by 3 bases, with 16 bases between. Germline V CDR1 and CDR2: ENHRY, SYGVKD. For the CDR3, the DNA is TGTGCCATCATGTCCCCGGTTGGTAGCTACGAGCAGTACTTC. Translating gives CAIMSPVGSYEQYF.

This clone was observed a single time. This chain uses TRBV4-3 with TRBJ2-1; 10 positions agree with TRBD1. Germline CDR1 and CDR2: LGHNA and YSLEER. The CDR3 totals 14 residues. V dropped 4 bases and J dropped 8; count of bases not matched to a gene: 5. CDR3 nucleotides: TGCGCCAGCAGCCCACGGGACAGGGGCGATGAGCAGTTCTTC. It translates to CASSPRDRGDEQFF.

This chain joins TRBV11-3 and TRBJ2-1; no reliable D call. V shed 0 bases and J shed 2 bases, with 5 bases lying between them. The CDR3 covers 14 residues. Per germline, CDR1 SGHNT and CDR2 YENEEA. The CDR3 region has the DNA TGTGCCAGCAGCTTAGAAGAGGCCTACAATGAGCAGTTCTTC. It specifies CASSLEEAYNEQFF. The full variable domain, with the rest looked up from reference TRBV11-3 and TRBJ2-1, is EAGVVQSPRYKIIEKKQPVAFWCNPISGHNTLYWYLQNLGQGPELLIRYENEEAVDDSQLPKDRFSAERLKGVDSTLKIQPAELGDSAVYLCASSLEEAYNEQFFGPGTRLTVL.

V usage is TRBV19 and J usage is TRBJ1-5, with a possible D match to TRBD1 (6 bases). The CDR3 is 15 residues long. CDR1 is LNHDA, CDR2 SQIVND, per germline (reference sequence). V dropped 3 bases and J dropped 6 bases, with 15 bases sitting between them. The CDR3 DNA sequence: TGTGCCAGTAGTATGGAGGGGGGGTTCGGTCAGCCCCAGCATTTT. The encoded protein is CASSMEGGFGQPQHF.

The chain recombines TRBV4-2 with TRBJ1-3; D possibly corresponds to TRBD1 (6 bases). This CDR3 region has 14 residues. The V end was cut by 4 bases, the J end by 4 bases, with 11 bases between. The germline CDR1 and CDR2 sequences are LGHNA and YNFKEQ. CDR3 region: CASSPRQEGNTIYF. CDR3 sequence (DNA): TGTGCCAGCAGCCCTCGACAGGAAGGAAACACCATATATTTT.

This chain joins TRBV12-5 and TRBJ2-3; 7 nucleotides agree with TRBD1. The CDR3 extends over 15 amino acids. J lost 4 bases, V lost 5 bases, and 9 bases had no gene match. The germline V gene encodes CDR1 LGHNT and CDR2 FRNRAP. The CDR3 protein is CASGRGDSSSDTQYF. The CDR3 nucleotides are TGTGCTAGTGGTAGAGGGGACAGCTCCTCAGATACGCAGTATTTT.

The genes are TRBV6-1 and TRBJ1-4; D may be TRBD1 (6 bases). This CDR3 has 19 residues. Trimming removed 3 bases at V and 0 bases at J, with 20 bases between. Per germline, CDR1 MNHNS and CDR2 SASEGT. The CDR3 DNA is TGTGCCAGCAGTGAGAATAACGGCAGGGGACAAGCAACTAATGAAAAACTGTTTTTT. It translates to CASSENNGRGQATNEKLFF.

This clone was detected a few times. The J gene is TRBJ1-2, the V gene TRBV7-3, with no clear D. Between the trimmed V and J ends, which lost 5 bases and 9 bases, there was a span of 19 bases. This CDR3 has 14 residues. The germline CDR1 and CDR2 sequences are SGHTA and FQGTGA. CDR3 region: CASSPQPRTMSYTF. The CDR3, as DNA: TGTGCCAGCAGCCCCCAGCCCCGAACTATGAGCTACACCTTC.

The rearrangement joins TRBV4-1 to TRBJ2-7; TRBD1 is a possible D gene (7 bases). The CDR3 runs 17 residues. Trimming took off 1 base at V and 0 bases at J, with 16 bases between the two ends. From germline, CDR1 is MGHRA and CDR2 YSYEKL. The CDR3 sequence is CASSQGQGGLLSYEQYF. The CDR3 DNA follows: TGCGCCAGCAGCCAAGGTCAGGGGGGCCTGCTCTCCTACGAGCAGTACTTC.

In this sample, this clone turned up once. The chain recombines TRBV7-2 with TRBJ2-1; 9 bases agree with TRBD2. V dropped 3 bases and J dropped 7; count of bases not matched to a gene: 4. This CDR3 is built from 14 residues. Germline lookup yields CDR1 SGHTA and CDR2 FQGNSA. The DNA of the CDR3 is TGTGCCAGCAGCTTTGGCGGGGGGGCTAATGAGCAGTTCTTC. Its translation: CASSFGGGANEQFF.

The chain links TRBV7-9 to TRBJ1-1; D gene ambiguous. The CDR3 is made up of 13 amino acids. CDR1 is SEHNR, CDR2 FQNEAQ, per germline (reference sequence). Trimming stripped 1 base from V and 1 base from J, with 4 bases between. The CDR3 DNA follows: TGTGCCAGCAGCTTAGAAGCGAACACTGAAGCTTTCTTT. It yields the protein CASSLEANTEAFF.

The chain links TRBV18 to TRBJ2-7, with D possibly matching TRBD2 (5 bases). The CDR3 is 15 amino acids. With 2 bases removed from V and 3 bases from J, the gap between germline ends came to 14 bases. Per germline, CDR1 KGHSH and CDR2 LQKENI. The CDR3 sequence is CASSPSERVHYEQYF. CDR3 DNA: TGTGCCAGCTCACCATCCGAGAGGGTCCACTACGAGCAGTACTTC.

The gene calls are TRBV29-1 and TRBJ1-4; perhaps TRBD1 as D (5 bases). CDR1 is SQVTM and CDR2 is ANQGSEA in the germline V gene. V lost 6 bases, J lost 8 bases, and 10 bases lay in between. This CDR3 has 11 amino acids. The CDR3 spells CSVYGAEKLFF. Here the CDR3 DNA reads TGCAGCGTGTATGGGGCAGAAAAACTGTTTTTT.

The chain carries TRBV30 and TRBJ2-2; D remains unclear. The V end was cut by 3 bases, the J end by 5 bases, with 16 bases between. Germline V CDR1 and CDR2: GTSNPN, SVGIG (reference sequence). The CDR3 has 15 residues. In DNA form, the CDR3 reads TGTGCCTGGAGGCCTATTGGGCTTCTAACCGGGGAGCTGTTTTTT. This codes for CAWRPIGLLTGELFF.

The CDR3 DNA is TGTGCCAGCAGCTTGGGAGGGGGTTCCTATAATTCACCCCTCCACTTT. Translation gives CASSLGGGSYNSPLHF. This chain links TRBV7-9 with TRBJ1-6; D possibly corresponds to TRBD1 (6 bases). This CDR3 has 16 residues. CDR1 SEHNR and CDR2 FQNEAQ come from the germline V gene (reference sequence). V lost 3 bases and J lost 1, with 10 bases in between.

This clone was recorded only once. The V gene is TRBV28, the J gene TRBJ1-3, with 7 bases lining up with TRBD1. This CDR3 is 15 amino acids long. V was pared by 5 bases and J by 6 bases, with 10 bases of the junction left unmatched. CDR1 and CDR2 from the germline V gene are MDHEN and SYDVKM. In DNA, the CDR3 is TGTGCCAGCAGTCCCGGGAGAGGGGGCATAAACACCATATATTTT. Translating gives CASSPGRGGINTIYF.